The T cell receptor (beta chain) under discussion was sequenced for a study of blood T cell repertoires in COVID-19. Overall study: Both acute and convalescent COVID-19 samples were obtained from the United States, Italy and Spain.

This study enrolled people aged about 18 to 90 from around 26 US geographic areas. V lost 6 bases to trimming and J lost 1 base, with 16 bases between them. This CDR3 spans 16 amino acids. In germline, CDR1 is SGHTA, CDR2 FQGNSA. Generated by immunoSEQ multiplex PCR, the TCRdb table keeps only in-frame clones and is missing some. The data contain about 260,000 clones, around 93% of them singletons. This chain uses TRBV7-2 with TRBJ1-5; D may be TRBD1 (5 bases). The TCR was taken from a middle-aged man who had been exposed to COVID-19. The specimen sequenced was PBMCs or T cells enriched from blood (not recorded which). As DNA, the CDR3 is TGTGCCAGCAGTTCCAGGGTTGAGTGGAGCAATCAGCCCCAGCATTTT. It encodes CASSSRVEWSNQPQHF. The complete variable domain, with remaining parts taken from reference TRBV7-2 and TRBJ1-5, reads GAGVSQSPSNKVTEKGKDVELRCDPISGHTALYWYRQSLGQGLEFLIYFQGNSAPDKSGLPSDRFSAERTGGSVSTLTIQRTQQEDSAVYLCASSSRVEWSNQPQHFGDGTRLSIL.